What follows are 10 T cell receptor beta chains derived from one specimen sequenced in a study of response to subunit inactivated influenza vaccine. TCRdb independently ran MiXCR on the RT-PCR reads; one entry per CDR3 protein. The table includes approximately 520,000 distinct CDR3 sequences, 16% detected once. The specimen comprised CD4+ T cells sorted from PBMCs, sampled roughly 24 months after vaccination. The origin of the receptors is a man aged 50-75 years who received an inactivated influenza vaccine.

The table lists this clonotype with a few counts. V and J are TRBV7-2 and TRBJ2-5, with a possible D match to TRBD2 (8 bases). Looked up from germline, CDR1 is SGHTA and CDR2 is FQGNSA. The V gene lost 11 bases and the J gene lost 1 base, with 14 bases spanning the gap. The CDR3 sequence is 13 residues long. CDR3 sequence reads: CASGGGAQETQYF. CDR3 nucleotides: TGTGCCTCGGGAGGGGGCGCCCAAGAGACCCAGTACTTC.

This chain joins TRBV7-2 and TRBJ2-3; 8 nucleotides agree with TRBD2. The CDR3 consists of 16 residues. CDR1 and CDR2 from the germline V gene are SGHTA and FQGNSA. V shed 5 bases, J shed 1 base, and the junction held 8 bases outside the gene matches. The CDR3 nucleotides read TGTGCCAGCAGCATAAGTAGCGGGGTTCGCACAGATACGCAGTATTTT. Translating gives CASSISSGVRTDTQYF.

This clonotype was counted a few times. The rearrangement links TRBV7-9 to TRBJ2-3; D may be TRBD2 (6 bases). The V end lost 11 bases, the J end lost 3 bases, and 15 bases lay between the germline ends. CDR3 size: 13 residues. Per germline, CDR1 SEHNR and CDR2 FQNEAQ (reference sequence). Here the CDR3 reads CAGGAPTTDTQYF. The CDR3 DNA is TGTGCCGGCGGGGCCCCGACTACAGATACGCAGTATTTT. Together with reference TRBV7-9 and TRBJ2-3, the CDR3 gives the full variable domain: DTGVSQNPRHKITKRGQNVTFRCDPISEHNRLYWYRQTLGQGPEFLTYFQNEAQLEKSRLLSDRFSAERPKGSFSTLEIQRTEQGDSAMYLCAGGAPTTDTQYFGPGTRLTVL.

The genes are TRBV29-1 and TRBJ2-3; 9 bases match TRBD1. The germline V gene encodes CDR1 SQVTM and CDR2 ANQGSEA. This CDR3 contains 14 residues. V lost 4 bases, J lost 1 base, and 3 bases stayed unmatched. DNA of the CDR3: TGCAGCGTTGCAAGGACAGGGGGCACAGATACGCAGTATTTT. Its translation: CSVARTGGTDTQYF.

This clonotype was recorded a few times. The rearrangement joins TRBV6-1 to TRBJ2-7; D remains unclear. The CDR3 consists of 13 residues. Germline V gives CDR1 MNHNS, CDR2 SASEGT. With 8 bases removed from V and 5 bases from J, the gap between germline ends came to 16 bases. The CDR3 DNA reads TGTGCCAGCGGTAACGCTTGGGTCCACGAGCAGTACTTC. Translating it yields CASGNAWVHEQYF.

This clonotype has only a few counts. CDR3 nucleotides: TGTGCCAGCAGCAATCTAAAAGGGGGCCTCAACACCGGGGAGCTGTTTTTT. Amino acids: CASSNLKGGLNTGELFF. The V gene is TRBV11-3, the J gene TRBJ2-2; TRBD1 matches 7 bases. Germline values: CDR1 SGHNT, CDR2 YENEEA. This CDR3 has 17 residues. The V gene end was trimmed by 5 bases and the J gene end by 2 bases; junction bases not matched to a gene: 11. Together with reference TRBV11-3 and TRBJ2-2, the CDR3 gives the full variable domain: EAGVVQSPRYKIIEKKQPVAFWCNPISGHNTLYWYLQNLGQGPELLIRYENEEAVDDSQLPKDRFSAERLKGVDSTLKIQPAELGDSAVYLCASSNLKGGLNTGELFFGEGSRLTVL.

This clonotype was seen a handful of times. The gene calls are TRBV20-1 and TRBJ1-1, with D possibly matching TRBD1 (5 bases). CDR1 DFQATT and CDR2 SNEGSKA come from the germline V gene (reference sequence). This CDR3 spans 14 amino acids. Trimming took 6 bases from V and 8 from J, leaving 22 bases between them. In DNA form, the CDR3 reads TGCAGTGCCAGACGCGTCAGGGCTAACGGGGAAGCTTTCTTT. Residues: CSARRVRANGEAFF.

V usage is TRBV7-9 and J usage is TRBJ2-3, with 9 nucleotides matching TRBD1. J was trimmed by 6 bases and V by 4 bases; bases with no gene match: 8. Per germline, CDR1 SEHNR and CDR2 FQNEAQ (reference sequence). The CDR3 length is 15 residues. CDR3 amino acids: CASSSQIDRGDTQYF. The CDR3 nucleotides read TGTGCCAGCAGCTCTCAGATTGACAGGGGGGATACGCAGTATTTT.

V and J are TRBV21-1 and TRBJ1-1; TRBD1, the table's D call, was not compared with the DNA. TRBV21-1 has pseudogene status. The CDR3 has 17 residues. CDR3 region: CASSTRVQGTMNTEAFF. CDR3 coding DNA: TGTGCCAGCAGCACCCGGGTTCAAGGTACCATGAACACTGAAGCTTTCTTT.

This clonotype was seen ten or more times. This chain uses TRBV29-1 with TRBJ1-1, with no clear D. The CDR3 has 11 residues. V shed 7 bases and J shed 5 bases, with 11 bases lying between them. Germline-derived CDR1 and CDR2 are SQVTM and ANQGSEA. The CDR3, as DNA: TGCAGCGCCGTCTCGGGTACTGAAGCTTTCTTT. Encoded protein: CSAVSGTEAFF.